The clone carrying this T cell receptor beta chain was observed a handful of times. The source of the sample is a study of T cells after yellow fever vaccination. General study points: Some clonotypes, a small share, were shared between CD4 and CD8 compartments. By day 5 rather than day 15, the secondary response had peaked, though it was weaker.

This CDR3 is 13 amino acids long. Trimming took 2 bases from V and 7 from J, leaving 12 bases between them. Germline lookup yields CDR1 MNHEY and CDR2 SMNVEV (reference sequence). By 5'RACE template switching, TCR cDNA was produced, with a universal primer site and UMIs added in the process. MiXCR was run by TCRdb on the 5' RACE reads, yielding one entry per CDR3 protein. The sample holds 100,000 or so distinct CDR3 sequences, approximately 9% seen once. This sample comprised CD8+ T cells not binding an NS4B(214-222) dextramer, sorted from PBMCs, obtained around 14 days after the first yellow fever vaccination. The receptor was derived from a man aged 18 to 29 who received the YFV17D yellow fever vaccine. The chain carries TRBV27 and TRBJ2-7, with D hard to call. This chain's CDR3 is CASSLGRVGEQYF. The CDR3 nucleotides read TGTGCCAGCAGTTTAGGACGTGTTGGTGAGCAGTACTTC.